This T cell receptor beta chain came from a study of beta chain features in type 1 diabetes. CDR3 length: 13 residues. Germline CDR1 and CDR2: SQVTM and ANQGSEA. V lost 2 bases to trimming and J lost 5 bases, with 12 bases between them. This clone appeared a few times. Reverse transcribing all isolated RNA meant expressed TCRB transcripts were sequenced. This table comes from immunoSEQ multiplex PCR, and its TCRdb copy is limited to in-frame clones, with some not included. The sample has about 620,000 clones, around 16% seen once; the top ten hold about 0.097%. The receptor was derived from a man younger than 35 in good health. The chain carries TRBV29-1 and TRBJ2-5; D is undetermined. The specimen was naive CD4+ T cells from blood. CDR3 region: CSVELGAGETQYF. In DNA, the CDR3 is TGCAGCGTTGAATTAGGCGCTGGGGAGACCCAGTACTTC.